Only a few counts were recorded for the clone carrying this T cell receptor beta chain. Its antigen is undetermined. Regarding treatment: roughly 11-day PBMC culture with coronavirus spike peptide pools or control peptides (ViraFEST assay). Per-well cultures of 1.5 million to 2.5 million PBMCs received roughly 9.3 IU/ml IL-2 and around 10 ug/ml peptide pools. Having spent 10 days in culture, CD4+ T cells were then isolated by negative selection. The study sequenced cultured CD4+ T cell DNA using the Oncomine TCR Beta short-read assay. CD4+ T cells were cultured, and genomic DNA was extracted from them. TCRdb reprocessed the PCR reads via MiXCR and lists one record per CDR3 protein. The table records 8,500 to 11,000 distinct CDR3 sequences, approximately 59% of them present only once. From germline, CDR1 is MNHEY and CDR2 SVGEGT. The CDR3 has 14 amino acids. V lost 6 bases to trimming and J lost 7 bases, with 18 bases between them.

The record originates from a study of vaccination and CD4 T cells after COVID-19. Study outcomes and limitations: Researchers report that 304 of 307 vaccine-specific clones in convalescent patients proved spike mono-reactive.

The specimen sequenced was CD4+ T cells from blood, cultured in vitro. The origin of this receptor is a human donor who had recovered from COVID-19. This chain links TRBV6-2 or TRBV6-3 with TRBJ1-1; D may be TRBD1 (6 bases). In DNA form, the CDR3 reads TGTGCCAGCAGCTTGCCCCAGGGGAGGGATGAAGCTTTCTTT. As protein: CASSLPQGRDEAFF.